This paragraph reports one T cell receptor (beta chain). Its antigen is undetermined. Germline CDR1 and CDR2: SGHNT and YYREEE (reference sequence). The CDR3 contains 17 residues. V trimming: 4 bases; J trimming: 4 bases; junction bases outside the gene matches: 14. 13 Jbeta primers and 60 Vbeta primers were used for the PCR. Original data processing: About 12 million of 80 million or so unique TCR beta chains were shared, per a later count. TCRdb's copy holds only in-frame clones and misses some; the assay was immunoSEQ multiplex PCR. The V and J calls and clone size are taken from that table; D and trimming were inferred from the DNA. The sample carries around 72,000 clones, about 80% recorded once. Nominally healthy donors provided the samples, though records likely missed some immune exposures. The data belong to a study of cytomegalovirus exposure and HLA in healthy donors. Study observations and caveats: Presence/absence results assume similar sequencing depth per donor, which may not hold. Likely technical artifact: a cluster of highly shared sequence variants.

This TCR was sampled from a man aged 50 or older in good health and CMV-seronegative. Sequenced material: PBMCs. The chain combines TRBV5-4 with TRBJ2-5; 9 nucleotides line up with TRBD2. CDR3 sequence reads: CASSPPPERGVGETQYF. CDR3 nucleotide sequence: TGTGCCAGCAGCCCCCCCCCGGAGCGGGGGGTGGGAGAGACCCAGTACTTC.